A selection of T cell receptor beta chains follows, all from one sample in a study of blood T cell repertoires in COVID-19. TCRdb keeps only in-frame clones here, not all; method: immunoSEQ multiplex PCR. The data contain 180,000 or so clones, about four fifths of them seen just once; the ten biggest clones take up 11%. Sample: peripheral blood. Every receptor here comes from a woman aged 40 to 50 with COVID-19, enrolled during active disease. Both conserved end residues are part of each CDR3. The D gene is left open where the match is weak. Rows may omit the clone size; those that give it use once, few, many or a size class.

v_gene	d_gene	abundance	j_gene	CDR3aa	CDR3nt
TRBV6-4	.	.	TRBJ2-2	CASRQENDKTGELFF	TGTGCCAGCAGACAGGAGAATGACAAGACCGGGGAGCTGTTTTTT
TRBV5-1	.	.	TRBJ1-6	CASSLAGRGRSPLHF	TGCGCCAGCAGCTTGGCTGGCAGGGGAAGATCACCCCTCCACTTT
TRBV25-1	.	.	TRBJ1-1	CASSELGQSGTEAFF	TGTGCCAGCAGTGAATTAGGCCAGAGCGGCACTGAAGCTTTCTTT
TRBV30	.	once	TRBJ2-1	CAWNPVNEQFF	TGTGCCTGGAATCCTGTCAATGAGCAGTTCTTC
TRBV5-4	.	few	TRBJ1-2	CASSLASKGYTF	TGTGCCAGCAGCTTGGCATCCAAAGGCTACACCTTC
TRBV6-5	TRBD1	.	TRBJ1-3	CASSYDRDIGNTIYF	TGTGCCAGCAGTTACGACAGGGATATTGGAAACACCATATATTTT
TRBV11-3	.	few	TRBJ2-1	CASSPVPGPYNEQFF	TGTGCCAGCAGCCCCGTCCCGGGTCCCTACAATGAGCAGTTCTTC
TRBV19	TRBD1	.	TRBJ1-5	CASSIKGQGGQPQHF	TGTGCCAGTAGTATAAAGGGACAGGGCGGTCAGCCCCAGCATTTT
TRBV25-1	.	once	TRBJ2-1	CASSDWGEVHNEQFF	TGTGCCAGCAGTGATTGGGGAGAAGTGCACAATGAGCAGTTCTTC
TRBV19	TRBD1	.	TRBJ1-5	CAIQGANQPQHF	TGTGCCATACAGGGGGCGAATCAGCCCCAGCATTTT
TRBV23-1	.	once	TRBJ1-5	CGRMCCNNVVREKTNKNQPQHF	TGCGGTCGTATGTGTTGTAACAACGTGGTCAGGGAAAAAACGAACAAAAATCAGCCCCAGCATTTT
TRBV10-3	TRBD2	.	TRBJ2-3	CATQTGTSGTDTQYF	TGTGCCACCCAAACGGGGACTAGCGGGACAGATACGCAGTATTTT
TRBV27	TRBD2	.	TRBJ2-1	CASSFRLAGVNNEQFF	TGTGCCAGCAGTTTCCGACTAGCGGGAGTGAACAATGAGCAGTTCTTC
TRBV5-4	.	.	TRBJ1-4	CASSPGGQSGRVF	TGTGCCAGCAGTCCTGGAGGACAGTCCGGAAGGGTTTTT
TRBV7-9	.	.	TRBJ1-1	CVSSLREEAFF	TGTGTCAGCAGCCTGAGGGAGGAAGCTTTCTTT
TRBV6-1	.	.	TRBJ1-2	CASSEVMIQRGGGYTF	TGTGCCAGCAGTGAAGTCATGATCCAAAGGGGGGGTGGCTACACCTTC